The 21 T cell receptor beta chains reported below all come from one sample, sequenced in a study of cytomegalovirus exposure and HLA in healthy donors. The PCR employed 60 Vbeta primers together with 13 Jbeta primers. This table comes from immunoSEQ multiplex PCR, and its TCRdb copy is limited to in-frame clones, with some not included. The sample shows about 120,000 clones, under 85% of them seen only once. The sequencing input was PBMCs. These receptors were collected from a woman between 18 and 29 years old in good health and CMV-seronegative.

This chain joins TRBV6-1 and TRBJ2-2; D unclear. The CDR3 contains 12 residues. Deletions cut 8 bases from V and 6 bases from J, with 10 bases between. Germline V gene lookup returns CDR1 MNHNS and CDR2 SASEGT. CDR3 in amino acids: CASLSGAGELFF. CDR3 DNA sequence: TGTGCCAGCCTCTCCGGTGCCGGGGAGCTGTTTTTT.

This chain connects TRBV19 to TRBJ1-1; the D gene is possibly TRBD1 (5 bases). CDR1 and CDR2 (germline): LNHDA, SQIVND (reference sequence). The V end lost 6 bases, the J end lost 3 bases, and 8 bases lay between the germline ends. This CDR3 region has 12 residues. The CDR3 coding sequence is TGTGCCAGTAGACAGGAGTACACTGAAGCTTTCTTT. Its translation is CASRQEYTEAFF.

The chain couples TRBV29-1 to TRBJ2-1, with D possibly matching TRBD2 (7 bases). The CDR3 runs 11 residues. Germline lookup yields CDR1 SQVTM and CDR2 ANQGSEA. The V and J ends lost 1 base and 14 bases respectively, with 12 bases between them. CDR3 coding DNA: TGCAGCGTTGAAGGAGGGGGGGTCGAGTTCTTC. It translates to CSVEGGGVEFF.

The rearrangement joins TRBV5-1 to TRBJ2-1; 7 nucleotides align to TRBD1. This CDR3 has 14 amino acids. Germline CDR1 and CDR2: SGHRS and YFSETQ. The V segment lost 4 bases and the J segment 3 bases; nucleotides outside the gene matches: 4. DNA of the CDR3: TGCGCCAGCAGCCCAGGACAGGACTACAATGAGCAGTTCTTC. This translates into CASSPGQDYNEQFF.

This clone was detected a few times. This chain uses TRBV6-5 with TRBJ2-7; a possible D gene is TRBD2 (5 bases). Germline V lookup: CDR1 MNHEY, CDR2 SVGAGI. With 7 bases removed from V and 3 bases from J, the gap between germline ends came to 7 bases. The CDR3 sequence is 11 residues long. CDR3 DNA: TGTGCCAGCACTGACTACTACGAGCAGTACTTC. Its protein product is CASTDYYEQYF.

The CDR3 spells CASSTSLAGGTFYNEQFF. The CDR3 nucleotides read TGTGCCAGCAGCACCTCTCTAGCGGGGGGCACCTTCTACAATGAGCAGTTCTTC. The V and J genes are TRBV5-4 and TRBJ2-1; 11 bases agree with TRBD2. The CDR3 is 18 residues long. From germline, CDR1 is SGHNT and CDR2 YYREEE (reference sequence). V lost 4 bases and J lost 3; bases outside the gene matches: 12.

V usage is TRBV15 and J usage is TRBJ2-7, with D uncertain. The V and J ends lost 0 bases and 0 bases respectively, with 12 bases between them. From germline, CDR1 is LNHNV and CDR2 YYDKDF (reference sequence). The CDR3 covers 16 residues. The CDR3 region has the DNA TGTGCCACCAGCAGAGATCTGGGCACCGACTCCTACGAGCAGTACTTC. It is translated as CATSRDLGTDSYEQYF.

The DNA for the CDR3 is TGTGCCAGCAGCTTGGTAGCGGCCAACCAAGAGACCCAGTACTTC. This encodes CASSLVAANQETQYF. V and J are TRBV7-2 and TRBJ2-5; weak D call: TRBD2 (6 bases). Germline CDR1 is SGHTA and CDR2 is FQGNSA. This CDR3 has 15 residues. Trimming took 3 bases from V and 0 from J, leaving 11 bases between them.

This chain links TRBV28 with TRBJ2-7; 11 bases are a match to TRBD1. The CDR3 contains 14 residues. Unmatched junction bases numbered 6, after V lost 6 bases and J lost 5 bases. Germline-derived CDR1 and CDR2 are MDHEN and SYDVKM. The CDR3: CASRGDRGSDEQYF. In nucleotides, the CDR3 is TGTGCCAGCAGGGGGGACAGGGGGTCTGACGAGCAGTACTTC. The complete variable domain, with remaining parts taken from reference TRBV28 and TRBJ2-7, reads DVKVTQSSRYLVKRTGEKVFLECVQDMDHENMFWYRQDPGLGLRLIYFSYDVKMKEKGDIPEGYSVSREKKERFSLILESASTNQTSMYLCASRGDRGSDEQYFGPGTRLTVT.

The chain has TRBV13 and TRBJ1-1; D gene unclear. The V end was cut by 5 bases, the J end by 3 bases, with 4 bases between. Germline CDR1 and CDR2: PRHDT and FYEKMQ (reference sequence). This CDR3 spans 11 amino acids. The DNA of the CDR3 is TGTGCCAGCAGCCAGTACACTGAAGCTTTCTTT. Protein: CASSQYTEAFF.

The chain couples TRBV27 to TRBJ2-3; 7 bases agree with TRBD2. Germline loops: CDR1 MNHEY, CDR2 SMNVEV (reference sequence). The CDR3 has 16 residues. V shed 3 bases and J 2 bases; nucleotides not matched to a gene: 8. The CDR3 here is CASSFRGGGYTDTQYF. DNA for the CDR3: TGTGCCAGCAGTTTCCGAGGCGGGGGTTACACAGATACGCAGTATTTT.

This clone was detected a few times. This sample also contains other DNA sequences that code for the same CDR3. This chain links TRBV30 with TRBJ2-7; D is uncertain. This CDR3 is built from 14 residues. V was clipped by 2 bases and J by 6 bases, with 17 bases between them. CDR1 GTSNPN and CDR2 SVGIG come from the germline V gene (reference sequence). The CDR3: CAWSMPSPYPEQYF. The CDR3 nucleotides are TGTGCCTGGAGTATGCCTTCGCCCTATCCCGAGCAGTACTTC.

The chain links TRBV6-5 to TRBJ2-5; 8 nucleotides line up with TRBD1. Germline-derived CDR1 and CDR2 are MNHEY and SVGAGI. This CDR3 has 14 amino acids. V dropped 7 bases and J dropped 1; count of bases not matched to a gene: 5. The CDR3 loop reads CASTRTGSQETQYF. CDR3 DNA sequence: TGTGCCAGCACCAGGACAGGGAGCCAAGAGACCCAGTACTTC.

The rearrangement joins TRBV29-1 to TRBJ1-1; TRBD1 matches 8 bases. This CDR3 region has 16 residues. The germline gives CDR1 SQVTM, CDR2 ANQGSEA. V was clipped by 4 bases and J by 1 base; unmatched bases: 11. In DNA, the CDR3 is TGCAGCGTTGTCGTAGGACAGGGAGGGAGGAACACTGAAGCTTTCTTT. The encoded protein is CSVVVGQGGRNTEAFF.

The chain has TRBV7-9 and TRBJ1-4, with TRBD1 as a possible D gene (5 bases). Trimming removed 5 bases from V and 8 bases from J, with 15 bases in between. The CDR3 spans 14 residues. Germline values: CDR1 SEHNR, CDR2 FQNEAQ (reference sequence). CDR3 coding DNA: TGTGCCAGCAGCCGACCGGGGGGTGGCGAAAAACTGTTTTTT. It translates to CASSRPGGGEKLFF.

This chain connects TRBV5-4 to TRBJ1-2, with unresolved D. Trimming shortened V by 5 bases and J by 3 bases, and 11 bases separated the two germline ends. CDR3 length: 13 residues. Germline CDR1 SGHNT, CDR2 YYREEE (reference sequence). The CDR3 protein is CASRRWGDYGYTF. In DNA form, the CDR3 reads TGTGCCAGCAGACGCTGGGGAGACTATGGCTACACCTTC.

The chain joins TRBV2 to TRBJ1-5; maybe TRBD1 (6 bases). V dropped 6 bases and J dropped 1 base, with 13 bases sitting between them. The CDR3 contains 15 residues. CDR1 SNHLY and CDR2 FYNNEI come from the germline V gene. The CDR3 DNA follows: TGTGCCAGCAGCCCCGACAGGCTAAGCAATCAGCCCCAGCATTTT. This translates into CASSPDRLSNQPQHF.

This clone has just a few counts. The chain is built from TRBV5-1 and TRBJ1-4; 10 bases map to TRBD1. The CDR3 runs to 13 residues. Germline V gene data show CDR1 as SGHRS and CDR2 as YFSETQ. Unmatched junction bases numbered 3, after V lost 5 bases and J lost 8 bases. Here the CDR3 DNA reads TGCGCCAGCAGGTCGGGACAGGGGGAAAAACTGTTTTTT. As protein: CASRSGQGEKLFF.

CDR3 residues: CASSETGNEQYF. CDR3 DNA: TGTGCCAGCAGTGAGACAGGGAACGAGCAGTACTTC. The chain carries TRBV6-1 and TRBJ2-7; 7 nucleotides line up with TRBD1. The junction had 1 base not matched to a gene; V was cut back by 3 bases and J by 5 bases. Germline lookup yields CDR1 MNHNS and CDR2 SASEGT. The CDR3 loop spans 12 amino acids.

This rearrangement joins TRBV4-1 to TRBJ2-1; D may be TRBD1 (6 bases). Germline loops: CDR1 MGHRA, CDR2 YSYEKL. Deletions cut 3 bases from V and 3 bases from J, with 12 bases between. This CDR3 is built from 15 residues. CDR3 in amino acids: CASSQNRAIYNEQFF. CDR3 DNA: TGCGCCAGCAGCCAGAACAGGGCGATCTACAATGAGCAGTTCTTC.

The chain uses TRBV7-2 and TRBJ2-1; D unresolved. Germline V lookup: CDR1 SGHTA, CDR2 FQGNSA. V was clipped by 4 bases and J by 6 bases, with 10 bases between them. The CDR3 consists of 13 residues. For the CDR3, the DNA is TGTGCCAGCAGCTCGACTTGGCTCAATGAGCAGTTCTTC. It codes for CASSSTWLNEQFF.